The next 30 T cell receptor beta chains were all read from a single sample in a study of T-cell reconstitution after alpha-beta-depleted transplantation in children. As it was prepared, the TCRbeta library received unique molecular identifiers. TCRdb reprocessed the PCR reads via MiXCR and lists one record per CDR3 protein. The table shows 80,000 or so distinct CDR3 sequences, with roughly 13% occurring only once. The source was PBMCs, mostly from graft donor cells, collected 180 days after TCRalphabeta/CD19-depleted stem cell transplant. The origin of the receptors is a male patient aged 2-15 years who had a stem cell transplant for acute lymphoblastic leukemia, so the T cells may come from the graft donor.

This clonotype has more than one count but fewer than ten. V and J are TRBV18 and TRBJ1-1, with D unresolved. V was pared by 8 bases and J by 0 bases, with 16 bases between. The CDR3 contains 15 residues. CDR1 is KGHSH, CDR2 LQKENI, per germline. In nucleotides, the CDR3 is TGTGCCAGCGCTCAAAGGGCAGCCATGAACACTGAAGCTTTCTTT. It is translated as CASAQRAAMNTEAFF.

The CDR3 DNA reads TGCAGTGCTAGAGATCACATGTGGGACAGGGAGAGCTATGGCTACACCTTC. Translating it yields CSARDHMWDRESYGYTF. The V gene is TRBV20-1, the J gene TRBJ1-2; TRBD1 aligns across 9 bases. CDR3 length equals 17 residues. Germline V gene lookup returns CDR1 DFQATT and CDR2 SNEGSKA (reference sequence). V was clipped by 0 bases and J by 4 bases; unmatched bases: 12.

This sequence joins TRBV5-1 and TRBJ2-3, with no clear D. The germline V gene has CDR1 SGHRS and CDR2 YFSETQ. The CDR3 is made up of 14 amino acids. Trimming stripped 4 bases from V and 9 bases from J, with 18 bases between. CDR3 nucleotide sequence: TGCGCCAGCAGCAATAAATTATTGGGCGAAACGCAGTATTTT. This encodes CASSNKLLGETQYF. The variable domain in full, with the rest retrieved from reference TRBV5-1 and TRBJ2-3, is KAGVTQTPRYLIKTRGQQVTLSCSPISGHRSVSWYQQTPGQGLQFLFEYFSETQRNKGNFPGRFSGRQFSNSRSEMNVSTLELGDSALYLCASSNKLLGETQYFGPGTRLTVL.

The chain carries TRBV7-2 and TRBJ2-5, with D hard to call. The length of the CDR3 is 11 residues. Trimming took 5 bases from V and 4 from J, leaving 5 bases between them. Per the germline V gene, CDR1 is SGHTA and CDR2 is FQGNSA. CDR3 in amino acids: CASSARETQYF. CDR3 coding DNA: TGTGCCAGCAGCGCCCGAGAGACCCAGTACTTC.

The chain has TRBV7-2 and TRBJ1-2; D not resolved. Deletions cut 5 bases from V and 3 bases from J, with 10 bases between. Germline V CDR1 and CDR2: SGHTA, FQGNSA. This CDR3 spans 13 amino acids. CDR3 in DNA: TGTGCCAGCAGCCCGCCCGGGGACTATGGCTACACCTTC. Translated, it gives CASSPPGDYGYTF.

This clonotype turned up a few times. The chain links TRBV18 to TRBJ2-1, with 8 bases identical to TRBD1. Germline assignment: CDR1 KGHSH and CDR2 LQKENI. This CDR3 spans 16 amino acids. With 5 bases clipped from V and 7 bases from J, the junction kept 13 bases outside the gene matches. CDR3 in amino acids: CASSRSSGGRNNEQFF. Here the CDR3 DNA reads TGTGCCAGCTCAAGGTCGTCAGGGGGCCGAAATAATGAGCAGTTCTTC.

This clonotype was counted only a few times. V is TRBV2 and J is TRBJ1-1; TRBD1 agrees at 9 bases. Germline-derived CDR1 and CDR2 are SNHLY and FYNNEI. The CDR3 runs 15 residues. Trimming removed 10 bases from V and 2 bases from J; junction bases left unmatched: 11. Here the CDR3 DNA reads TGTGCCACCGGGACAGGGTCGATTATTAACACTGAAGCTTTCTTT. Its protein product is CATGTGSIINTEAFF. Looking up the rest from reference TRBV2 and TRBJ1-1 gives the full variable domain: EPEVTQTPSHQVTQMGQEVILRCVPISNHLYFYWYRQILGQKVEFLVSFYNNEISEKSEIFDDQFSVERPDGSNFTLKIRSTKLEDSAMYFCATGTGSIINTEAFFGQGTRLTVV.

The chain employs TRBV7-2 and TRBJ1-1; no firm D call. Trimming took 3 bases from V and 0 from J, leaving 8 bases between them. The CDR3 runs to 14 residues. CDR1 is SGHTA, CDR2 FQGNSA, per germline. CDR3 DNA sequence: TGTGCCAGCAGCTTGCAGGATATGAACACTGAAGCTTTCTTT. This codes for CASSLQDMNTEAFF.

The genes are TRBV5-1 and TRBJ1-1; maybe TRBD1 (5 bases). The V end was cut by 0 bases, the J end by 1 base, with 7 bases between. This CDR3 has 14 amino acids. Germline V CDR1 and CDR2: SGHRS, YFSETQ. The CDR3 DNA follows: TGCGCCAGCAGCTTGGGGGGCCGGAACACTGAAGCTTTCTTT. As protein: CASSLGGRNTEAFF.

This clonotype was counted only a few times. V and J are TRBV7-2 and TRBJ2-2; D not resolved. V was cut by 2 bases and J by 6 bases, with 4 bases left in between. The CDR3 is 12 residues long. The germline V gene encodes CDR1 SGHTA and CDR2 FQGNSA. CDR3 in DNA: TGTGCCAGCAGCTTATGGGCCGGGGAGCTGTTTTTT. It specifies CASSLWAGELFF.

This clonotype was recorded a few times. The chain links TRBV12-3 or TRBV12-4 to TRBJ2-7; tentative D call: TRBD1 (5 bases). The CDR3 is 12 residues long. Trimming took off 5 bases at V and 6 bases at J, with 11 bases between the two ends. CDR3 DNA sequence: TGTGCCAGCAGTGCGCAGGGCGGCGAGCAGTACTTC. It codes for CASSAQGGEQYF.

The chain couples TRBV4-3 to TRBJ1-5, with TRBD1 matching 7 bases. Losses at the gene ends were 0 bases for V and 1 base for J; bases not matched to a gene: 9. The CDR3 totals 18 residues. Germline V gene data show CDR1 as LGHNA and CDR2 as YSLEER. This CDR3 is CASSQEGGGPSSNQPQHF. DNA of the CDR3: TGCGCCAGCAGCCAAGAAGGGGGCGGCCCGTCCAGCAATCAGCCCCAGCATTTT.

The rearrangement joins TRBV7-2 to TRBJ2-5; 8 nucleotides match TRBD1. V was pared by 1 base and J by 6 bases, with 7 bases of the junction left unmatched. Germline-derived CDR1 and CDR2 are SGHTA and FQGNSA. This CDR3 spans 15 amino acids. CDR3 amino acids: CASSLEGRGRKTQYF. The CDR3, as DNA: TGTGCCAGCAGCTTAGAAGGCAGGGGGCGAAAGACCCAGTACTTC.

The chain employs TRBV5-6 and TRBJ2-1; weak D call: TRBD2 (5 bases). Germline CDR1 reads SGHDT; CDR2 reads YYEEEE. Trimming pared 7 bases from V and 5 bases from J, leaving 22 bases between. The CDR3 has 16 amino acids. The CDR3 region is CASALLKRLANNEQFF. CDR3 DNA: TGTGCCAGCGCTCTCCTTAAGAGGCTAGCAAACAATGAGCAGTTCTTC.

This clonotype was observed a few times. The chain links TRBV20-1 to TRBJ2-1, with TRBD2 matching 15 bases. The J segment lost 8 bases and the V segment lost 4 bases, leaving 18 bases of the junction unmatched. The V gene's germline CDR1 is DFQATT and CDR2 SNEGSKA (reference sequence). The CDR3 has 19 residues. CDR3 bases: TGCAGTGCTATTATACCGGGACTAGCGGGGGGATGGCTCCTGGATGAGCAGTTCTTC. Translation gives CSAIIPGLAGGWLLDEQFF.

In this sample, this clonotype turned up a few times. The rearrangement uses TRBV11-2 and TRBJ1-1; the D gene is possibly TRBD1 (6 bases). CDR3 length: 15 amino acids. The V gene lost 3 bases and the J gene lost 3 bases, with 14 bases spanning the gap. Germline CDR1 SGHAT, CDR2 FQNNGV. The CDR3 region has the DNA TGTGCCAGCAGCTTGAACAGGGCTCGGTACACTGAAGCTTTCTTT. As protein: CASSLNRARYTEAFF. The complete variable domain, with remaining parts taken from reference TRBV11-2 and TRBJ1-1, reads EAGVAQSPRYKIIEKRQSVAFWCNPISGHATLYWYQQILGQGPKLLIQFQNNGVVDDSQLPKDRFSAERLKGVDSTLKIQPAKLEDSAVYLCASSLNRARYTEAFFGQGTRLTVV.

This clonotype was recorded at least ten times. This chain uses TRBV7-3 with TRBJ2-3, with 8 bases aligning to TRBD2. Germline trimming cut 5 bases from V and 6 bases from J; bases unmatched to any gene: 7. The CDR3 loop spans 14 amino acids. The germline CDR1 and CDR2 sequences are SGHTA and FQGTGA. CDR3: CASSPRTGGDTQYF. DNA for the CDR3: TGTGCCAGCAGCCCAAGGACGGGGGGGGATACGCAGTATTTT.

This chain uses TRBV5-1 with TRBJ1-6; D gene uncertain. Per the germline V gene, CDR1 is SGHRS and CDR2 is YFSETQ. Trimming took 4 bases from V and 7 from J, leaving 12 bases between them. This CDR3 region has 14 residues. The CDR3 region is CASSQDGRNSPLHF. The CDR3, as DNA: TGCGCCAGCAGCCAGGACGGGAGGAATTCACCCCTCCACTTT.

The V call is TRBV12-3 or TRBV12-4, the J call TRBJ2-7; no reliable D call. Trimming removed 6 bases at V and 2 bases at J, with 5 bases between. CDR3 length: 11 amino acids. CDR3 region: CASRRTYEQYF. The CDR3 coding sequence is TGTGCCAGCAGGCGAACCTACGAGCAGTACTTC.

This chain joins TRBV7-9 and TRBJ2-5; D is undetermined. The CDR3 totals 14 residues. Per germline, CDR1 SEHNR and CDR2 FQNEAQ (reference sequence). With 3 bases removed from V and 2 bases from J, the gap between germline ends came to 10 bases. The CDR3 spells CASSFPSLQETQYF. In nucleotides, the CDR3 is TGTGCCAGCAGCTTTCCGAGCCTTCAAGAGACCCAGTACTTC.

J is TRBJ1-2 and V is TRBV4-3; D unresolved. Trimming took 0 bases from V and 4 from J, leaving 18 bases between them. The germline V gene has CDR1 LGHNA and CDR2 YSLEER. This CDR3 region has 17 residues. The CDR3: CASSQDWAWRNSYGYTF. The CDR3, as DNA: TGCGCCAGCAGCCAAGATTGGGCTTGGAGGAATTCCTATGGCTACACCTTC.

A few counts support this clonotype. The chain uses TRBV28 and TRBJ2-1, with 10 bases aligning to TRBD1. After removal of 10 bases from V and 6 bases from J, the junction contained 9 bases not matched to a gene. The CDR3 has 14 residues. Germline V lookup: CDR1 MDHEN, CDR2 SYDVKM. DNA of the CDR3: TGTGCCACCCCGGGACAGGGGAATAGCAATGAGCAGTTCTTC. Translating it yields CATPGQGNSNEQFF.

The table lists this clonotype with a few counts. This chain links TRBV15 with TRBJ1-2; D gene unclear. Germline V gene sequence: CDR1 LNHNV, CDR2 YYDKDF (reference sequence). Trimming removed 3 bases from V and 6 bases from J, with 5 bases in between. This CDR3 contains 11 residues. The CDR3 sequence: CATSSGHGYTF. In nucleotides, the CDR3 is TGTGCCACCAGCAGCGGCCATGGCTACACCTTC. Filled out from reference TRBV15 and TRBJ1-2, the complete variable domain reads DAMVIQNPRYQVTQFGKPVTLSCSQTLNHNVMYWYQQKSSQAPKLLFHYYDKDFNNEADTPDNFQSRRPNTSFCFLDIRSPGLGDTAMYLCATSSGHGYTFGSGTRLTVV.

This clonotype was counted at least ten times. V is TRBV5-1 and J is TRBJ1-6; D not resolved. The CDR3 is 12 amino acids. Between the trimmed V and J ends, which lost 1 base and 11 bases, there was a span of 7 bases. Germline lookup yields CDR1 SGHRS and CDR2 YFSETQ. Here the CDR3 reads CASSLKGPPLHF. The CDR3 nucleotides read TGCGCCAGCAGCTTGAAAGGCCCACCCCTCCACTTT.

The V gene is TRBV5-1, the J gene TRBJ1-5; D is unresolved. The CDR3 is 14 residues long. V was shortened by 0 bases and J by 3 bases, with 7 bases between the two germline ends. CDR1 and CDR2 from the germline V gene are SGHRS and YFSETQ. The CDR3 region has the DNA TGCGCCAGCAGCTTGGGGCTGGACAATCAGCCCCAGCATTTT. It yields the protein CASSLGLDNQPQHF.

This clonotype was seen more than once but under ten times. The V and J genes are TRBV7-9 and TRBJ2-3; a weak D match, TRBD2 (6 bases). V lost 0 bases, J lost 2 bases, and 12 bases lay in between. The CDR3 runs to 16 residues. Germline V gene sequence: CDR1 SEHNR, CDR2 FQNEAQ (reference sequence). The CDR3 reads CASSLALTSPTDTQYF. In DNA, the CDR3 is TGTGCCAGCAGCTTAGCTCTCACTAGCCCCACAGATACGCAGTATTTT.

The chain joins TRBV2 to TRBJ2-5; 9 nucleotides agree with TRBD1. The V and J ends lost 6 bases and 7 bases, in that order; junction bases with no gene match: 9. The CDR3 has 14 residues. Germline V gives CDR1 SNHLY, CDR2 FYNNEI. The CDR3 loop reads CASRGQGQAWTQYF. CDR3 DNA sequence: TGTGCCAGCAGGGGACAGGGCCAGGCATGGACCCAGTACTTC.

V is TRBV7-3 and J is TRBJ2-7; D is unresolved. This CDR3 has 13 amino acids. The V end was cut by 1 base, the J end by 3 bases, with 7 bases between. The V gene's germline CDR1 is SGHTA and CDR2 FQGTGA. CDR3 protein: CASSLSRDYEQYF. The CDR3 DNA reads TGTGCCAGCAGCTTAAGTAGGGACTACGAGCAGTACTTC.

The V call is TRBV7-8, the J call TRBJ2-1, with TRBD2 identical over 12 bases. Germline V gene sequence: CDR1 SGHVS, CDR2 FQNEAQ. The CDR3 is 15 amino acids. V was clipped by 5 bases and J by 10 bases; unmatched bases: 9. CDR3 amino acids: CASSRTSGVLREQFF. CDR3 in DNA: TGTGCCAGCAGCCGGACTAGCGGGGTCCTCAGGGAGCAGTTCTTC.

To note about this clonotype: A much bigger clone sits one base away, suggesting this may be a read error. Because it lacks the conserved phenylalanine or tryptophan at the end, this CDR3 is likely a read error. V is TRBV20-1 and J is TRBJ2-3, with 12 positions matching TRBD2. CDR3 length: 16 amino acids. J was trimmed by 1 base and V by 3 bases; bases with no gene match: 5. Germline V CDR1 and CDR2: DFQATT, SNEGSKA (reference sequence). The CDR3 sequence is CSARTTSGGGTDTQYI. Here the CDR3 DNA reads TGCAGTGCTAGGACGACTAGCGGGGGAGGCACAGATACGCAGTATATT.